The clone carrying this TCR beta chain was counted a few times. These data come from a study of cytomegalovirus exposure and HLA in healthy donors. PCR was performed using 60 Vbeta and 13 Jbeta primers. This table comes from immunoSEQ multiplex PCR, and its TCRdb copy is limited to in-frame clones, with some not included. This sample has about 62,000 clones; roughly 77% occur once, and the top ten carry 5.4%. Trimming shortened V by 0 bases and J by 2 bases, and 10 bases separated the two germline ends. The CDR3 is made up of 14 amino acids. From germline, CDR1 is GTSNPN and CDR2 SVGIG (reference sequence).

The origin of this receptor is a woman in her thirties in good health and CMV-seronegative. The chain couples TRBV30 to TRBJ1-2, with a possible D match to TRBD1 (5 bases). Source material: PBMCs. The DNA for the CDR3 is TGTGCCTGGAGTGTGGGGACTGTGAACTATGGCTACACCTTC. Translating it yields CAWSVGTVNYGYTF.